This passage covers 25 T cell receptor beta chains from one sample sequenced in a study of T cells in Graves' hyperthyroidism and ophthalmopathy. Amplification of TCR beta CDR3 regions used RNA as the template. A set of HTBI primers served as the primers for a first-round RT-PCR of the TCR CDR3. Using its own MiXCR run on the multiplex PCR reads, TCRdb lists one record per CDR3 protein. The sample has about half a million distinct CDR3 sequences, more than 20% seen once. Sample: blood. Receptors were obtained from a young man with Graves' hyperthyroidism.

J is TRBJ1-1 and V is TRBV11-2; TRBD1 agrees at 7 bases. The germline gives CDR1 SGHAT, CDR2 FQNNGV. The CDR3 contains 16 residues. J gave up 1 base and V 1 base, and 6 bases lay outside the gene matches. CDR3: CASSLVETGTNTEAFF. The CDR3 DNA is TGTGCCAGCAGCTTAGTAGAGACAGGGACGAACACTGAAGCTTTCTTT.

This clonotype was counted ten times or more. The CDR3 loop is CASTSGRINQPQHF. Here the CDR3 DNA reads TGTGCCAGCACCTCGGGCAGGATCAATCAGCCCCAGCATTTT. This chain connects TRBV6-1 to TRBJ1-5; no definite D call. This CDR3 region has 14 residues. Trimming removed 7 bases from V and 3 bases from J, with 13 bases in between. Germline V gene sequence: CDR1 MNHNS, CDR2 SASEGT.

This clonotype appeared many times. The rearrangement links TRBV24-1 to TRBJ1-5; TRBD1 agrees at 9 bases. Germline lookup yields CDR1 KGHDR and CDR2 SFDVKD. The CDR3 is made up of 17 amino acids. Losses at the gene ends were 4 bases for V and 0 bases for J; bases not matched to a gene: 6. CDR3 DNA sequence: TGTGCCACCAGTGACAGGACAGGGGACTATAGCAATCAGCCCCAGCATTTT. This codes for CATSDRTGDYSNQPQHF.

This clonotype has a count of ten or more. The V call is TRBV10-3, the J call TRBJ1-1; 7 positions agree with TRBD1. V lost 6 bases to trimming and J lost 1 base; unmatched junction nucleotides: 5. This CDR3 region has 14 residues. Per the germline V gene, CDR1 is ENHRY and CDR2 is SYGVKD. CDR3 loop: CAIRTGQPNTEAFF. CDR3 DNA: TGTGCCATCAGAACGGGACAGCCGAACACTGAAGCTTTCTTT.

The chain links TRBV9 to TRBJ1-3; D perhaps matches TRBD1 (6 bases). Trimming stripped 3 bases from V and 0 bases from J, with 16 bases between. This CDR3 spans 17 amino acids. CDR1 and CDR2 from the germline V gene are SGDLS and YYNGEE. CDR3 protein: CASSAQQGRGSGNTIYF. The CDR3 coding sequence is TGTGCCAGCAGCGCCCAACAGGGTAGAGGCTCTGGAAACACCATATATTTT.

The sample holds many counts of this clonotype. V is TRBV10-3 and J is TRBJ2-5; 8 nucleotides line up with TRBD2. The V gene end was trimmed by 8 bases and the J gene end by 2 bases; junction bases not matched to a gene: 16. The germline gives CDR1 ENHRY, CDR2 SYGVKD. This CDR3 region has 17 residues. CDR3 sequence (DNA): TGTGCCATCTCGGGGGGCGGGGGGTCCAACTTACAAGAGACCCAGTACTTC. This sequence encodes CAISGGGGSNLQETQYF.

The chain links TRBV6-1 to TRBJ2-7, with 13 bases aligning to TRBD2. This CDR3 spans 15 amino acids. With 4 bases clipped from V and 4 bases from J, the junction kept 4 bases outside the gene matches. Germline V gene sequence: CDR1 MNHNS, CDR2 SASEGT. The CDR3 nucleotides read TGTGCCAGCAGTGGTCGGACTAGCGGGGGATACGAGCAGTACTTC. As protein: CASSGRTSGGYEQYF.

This clonotype was seen repeatedly, ten times or more. This chain links TRBV5-1 with TRBJ2-3; no clear D. V shed 3 bases and J shed 0 bases, with 5 bases lying between them. The CDR3 is 13 residues long. From germline, CDR1 is SGHRS and CDR2 YFSETQ. The CDR3 sequence: CASSSASTDTQYF. CDR3 nucleotide sequence: TGCGCCAGCAGCTCCGCTAGCACAGATACGCAGTATTTT.

This clonotype was seen repeatedly, ten times or more. The genes are TRBV27 and TRBJ2-7; D may match TRBD1 or TRBD2 (5 bases each). With 10 bases removed from V and 7 bases from J, the gap between germline ends came to 23 bases. The CDR3 contains 14 residues. Germline CDR1 and CDR2: MNHEY and SMNVEV (reference sequence). The CDR3 protein is CATTGTTPLREQYF. The CDR3 nucleotides are TGTGCCACCACCGGGACGACTCCCCTCCGGGAGCAGTACTTC.

This clonotype was observed at least ten times. CDR3 residues: CASSLRGQVNRLLPAYEQYF. The CDR3 region has the DNA TGTGCCAGCAGTCTCCGGGGACAGGTCAACCGACTTCTACCAGCCTACGAGCAGTACTTC. V and J are TRBV6-2 or TRBV6-3 and TRBJ2-7, with 8 bases that match TRBD1. Trimming at V came to 5 bases and at J to 2 bases, leaving 23 bases not matched to a gene. CDR1 MNHEY and CDR2 SVGEGT come from the germline V gene. The CDR3 sequence is 20 residues long.

The chain employs TRBV12-3 or TRBV12-4 and TRBJ1-2; D might be TRBD1 (5 bases). Trimming took off 7 bases at V and 5 bases at J, with 14 bases between the two ends. CDR3 length: 13 amino acids. DNA for the CDR3: TGTGCCAGCACCCCGGACATGAAATATGGCTACACCTTC. It translates to CASTPDMKYGYTF.

In this sample, this clonotype turned up many times. CDR3 bases: TGCGCCAGCAGCTTGGCAGGAGCACCTGAAGCTTTCTTT. It encodes CASSLAGAPEAFF. The rearrangement uses TRBV5-1 and TRBJ1-1; D is uncertain. V lost 0 bases, J lost 6 bases, and 9 bases lay in between. Germline V CDR1 and CDR2: SGHRS, YFSETQ. This CDR3 contains 13 residues.

This clonotype was recorded many times. V gene TRBV6-1 combines with J gene TRBJ1-1, with a weak D call TRBD1 (6 bases). The CDR3 consists of 15 residues. Between the trimmed V and J ends, which lost 5 bases and 5 bases, there was a span of 18 bases. Germline CDR1 reads MNHNS; CDR2 reads SASEGT. CDR3 sequence: CASSLIAGGGTEAFF. The CDR3 nucleotides read TGTGCCAGCAGTCTTATCGCGGGGGGCGGAACTGAAGCTTTCTTT.

This sequence joins TRBV5-6 and TRBJ1-2; D gene ambiguous. V dropped 4 bases and J dropped 8 bases, with 15 bases sitting between them. This CDR3 is built from 13 residues. CDR1 is SGHDT, CDR2 YYEEEE, per germline. The CDR3 here is CASSDSDVKGYTF. DNA for the CDR3: TGTGCCAGCAGCGATTCGGACGTAAAGGGCTACACCTTC.

This clonotype showed up many times. The rearrangement uses TRBV12-3 or TRBV12-4 and TRBJ1-2; the D is unclear. V was clipped by 0 bases and J by 8 bases, with 10 bases between them. This CDR3 region has 13 residues. This CDR3 reads CASSLAGIPGYTF. The CDR3 DNA reads as TGTGCCAGCAGTTTAGCGGGTATCCCGGGCTACACCTTC.

In its sample, this clonotype was seen a few times. The chain recombines TRBV6-4 with TRBJ1-2; 7 nucleotides line up with TRBD1. There are 13 residues in the CDR3. Germline CDR1 MRHNA, CDR2 SNTAGT. J lost 10 bases, V lost 3 bases, and 8 bases had no gene match. The CDR3 protein is CASSDRDGTDYTF. The DNA of the CDR3 is TGTGCCAGCAGTGATCGGGACGGGACAGACTACACCTTC.

The gene calls are TRBV28 and TRBJ2-7, with a tentative D call TRBD2 (6 bases). This CDR3 is built from 14 residues. V was pared by 6 bases and J by 5 bases, with 17 bases between. CDR1 MDHEN and CDR2 SYDVKM come from the germline V gene. Written as DNA, the CDR3 is TGTGCCAGCAGCTCCCCCGGGGGAATCCACGAGCAGTACTTC. Protein: CASSSPGGIHEQYF.

This clonotype was counted only a few times. V and J are TRBV3-1 and TRBJ2-5, with D uncertain. The V end lost 1 base, the J end lost 5 bases, and 17 bases lay between the germline ends. From germline, CDR1 is LGHDT and CDR2 YNNKEL (reference sequence). This CDR3 contains 16 residues. Here the CDR3 reads CASSQVGGLDRETQYF. The CDR3 DNA is TGTGCCAGCAGCCAAGTCGGCGGTCTAGATCGTGAGACCCAGTACTTC.

The V and J genes are TRBV18 and TRBJ2-5; D remains unclear. Germline CDR1 reads KGHSH; CDR2 reads LQKENI. CDR3 size: 14 residues. Trimming removed 0 bases at V and 2 bases at J, with 7 bases between. The CDR3 nucleotides read TGTGCCAGCTCACCACCGAGCCAGCAAGAGACCCAGTACTTC. Amino acid sequence: CASSPPSQQETQYF.

V is TRBV6-1 and J is TRBJ1-1; 7 positions agree with TRBD1. The V gene end was trimmed by 6 bases and the J gene end by 4 bases; junction bases not matched to a gene: 5. In germline, CDR1 is MNHNS, CDR2 SASEGT. The CDR3 sequence is 13 residues long. CDR3 residues: CASRGQLVTEAFF. The CDR3 DNA is TGTGCCAGCAGGGGACAGTTAGTCACTGAAGCTTTCTTT.

This clonotype has a handful of counts. The chain recombines TRBV28 with TRBJ2-5; a weak D match, TRBD1 (6 bases). CDR3 length equals 13 residues. The germline CDR1 and CDR2 sequences are MDHEN and SYDVKM. V lost 2 bases to trimming and J lost 3 bases, with 7 bases between them. The CDR3 bases are TGTGCCAGCAGTTTACACAGGGAAGAGACCCAGTACTTC. This gives the protein CASSLHREETQYF. The full variable domain, rest sourced from reference TRBV28 and TRBJ2-5, is DVKVTQSSRYLVKRTGEKVFLECVQDMDHENMFWYRQDPGLGLRLIYFSYDVKMKEKGDIPEGYSVSREKKERFSLILESASTNQTSMYLCASSLHREETQYFGPGTRLLVL.

There are many counts of this clonotype. The rearrangement joins TRBV12-3 or TRBV12-4 to TRBJ1-3; D gene ambiguous. V was cut by 7 bases and J by 3 bases, with 10 bases left in between. CDR3 size: 13 residues. The CDR3 here is CASTLGFGNTIYF. The CDR3 DNA sequence: TGTGCCAGCACCCTTGGCTTTGGAAACACCATATATTTT.

This clonotype was seen ten or more times. The rearrangement joins TRBV2 to TRBJ2-7; D call uncertain. Germline CDR1 reads SNHLY; CDR2 reads FYNNEI. The CDR3 spans 13 residues. The V and J ends lost 10 bases and 0 bases respectively, with 13 bases between them. For the CDR3, the DNA is TGTGCCACCTCCGTAAGGAGCTCCTACGAGCAGTACTTC. This sequence encodes CATSVRSSYEQYF.

This clonotype was counted between two and nine times. V is TRBV20-1 and J is TRBJ1-2, with TRBD1 matching over 7 bases. The CDR3 consists of 13 residues. Trimming cost V 0 bases and J 3 bases; bases outside gene matches: 1. The V gene's germline CDR1 is DFQATT and CDR2 SNEGSKA (reference sequence). The CDR3 spells CSAREGGDYGYTF. DNA for the CDR3: TGCAGTGCTAGAGAAGGGGGCGACTATGGCTACACCTTC.

In its sample, this clonotype was seen many times. The rearrangement uses TRBV12-3 or TRBV12-4 and TRBJ1-5; weak D call: TRBD1 (6 bases). Trimming left V 2 bases short and J 7 bases short, with 12 bases between. The CDR3 covers 14 residues. The CDR3, as DNA: TGTGCCAGCAGTTTAATGGGGACAAACCAGCCCCAGCATTTT. This gives the protein CASSLMGTNQPQHF.